This T cell receptor beta chain emerged from a study of shared clonotypes between healthy human individuals. The germline V gene encodes CDR1 ENHRY and CDR2 SYGVKD. CDR3 length: 14 residues. The J segment lost 3 bases and the V segment lost 4 bases, leaving 4 bases of the junction unmatched. This clone was recorded once. An assay was performed, and its level was deep. Clones were sequenced by immunoSEQ multiplex PCR, and TCRdb holds only the in-frame ones, with some missing. The data hold about half a million clones, with 70% to 80% observed a single time. The TCR was taken from a middle-aged woman in good health. Some clones in this sample may be carry-over from other donors' samples. The specimen sequenced was PBMCs. This sequence joins TRBV10-3 and TRBJ2-3; 7 bases match TRBD2. The CDR3 loop is CAISGGGSTDTQYF. CDR3 nucleotides: TGTGCCATCAGTGGGGGAGGGTCGACAGATACGCAGTATTTT.